This T cell receptor (beta chain) was sequenced for a study of blood T cell repertoires in COVID-19. Trimming cost V 4 bases and J 4 bases; bases outside gene matches: 4. From germline, CDR1 is LGHDT and CDR2 YNNKEL (reference sequence). The CDR3 consists of 15 residues. Libraries were prepared by immunoSEQ multiplex PCR; TCRdb keeps only in-frame clonotypes and omits some of them. The sample includes approximately 300,000 clones, 86% of them seen just once. Specimen: PBMCs or T cells enriched from blood (not recorded which). This chain joins TRBV3-1 (or the pseudogene TRBV3-2) and TRBJ2-5; 12 nucleotides line up with TRBD2. This receptor was taken from a man aged 25 to 40 who had recovered from COVID-19. Written as DNA, the CDR3 is TGTGCCAGCAGCCTGCGGACTAGCGGGATAGAGACCCAGTACTTC. Translation gives CASSLRTSGIETQYF.